Below are 17 T cell receptor beta chains sequenced from a single sample in a study of blood T cell repertoires in COVID-19. Profiled with immunoSEQ multiplex PCR; TCRdb holds only in-frame clones, not every one. This table has over 150,000 clones, around 84% appearing once. Sequencing input: peripheral blood. All receptors derive from a man aged 45-60 years with active or convalescent COVID-19.

This clone was detected only a few times. The chain couples TRBV2 to TRBJ2-1; 9 bases match TRBD2. This CDR3 contains 13 residues. V shed 7 bases and J 7 bases; nucleotides not matched to a gene: 5. The germline V gene encodes CDR1 SNHLY and CDR2 FYNNEI. The CDR3 DNA follows: TGTGCCAGCAAGGCGGGGGGGCTTAATGAGCAGTTCTTC. Amino acids: CASKAGGLNEQFF.

The chain is built from TRBV6-5 and TRBJ1-5, with a possible D match to TRBD1 (6 bases). V dropped 6 bases and J dropped 4 bases, with 13 bases sitting between them. The CDR3 totals 14 residues. Per the germline V gene, CDR1 is MNHEY and CDR2 is SVGAGI. In DNA, the CDR3 is TGTGCCAGCAGCCAAGGACAGCGTAATCAGCCCCAGCATTTT. Translated, it gives CASSQGQRNQPQHF.

This clone showed up just once. V gene TRBV19 combines with J gene TRBJ1-2; 9 positions match TRBD1. V lost 10 bases and J lost 2; bases outside the gene matches: 5. The CDR3 totals 13 residues. Germline loops: CDR1 LNHDA, CDR2 SQIVND (reference sequence). Written as DNA, the CDR3 is TGTGCCACCGAACAGGGGGCCAACTATGGCTACACCTTC. Translation: CATEQGANYGYTF.

This chain links TRBV24-1 with TRBJ1-1; maybe TRBD1 (5 bases). This CDR3 has 16 residues. Trimming took 1 base from V and 6 from J, leaving 17 bases between them. The germline V gene has CDR1 KGHDR and CDR2 SFDVKD. The CDR3 loop reads CATSDFQGSNDAEAFF. CDR3 in DNA: TGTGCCACCAGTGATTTCCAGGGTTCAAATGACGCTGAAGCTTTCTTT.

This chain connects TRBV11-3 to TRBJ2-1, with 12 bases fitting TRBD2. CDR1 SGHNT and CDR2 YENEEA come from the germline V gene. Trimming at V came to 5 bases and at J to 5 bases, leaving 1 base not matched to a gene. CDR3 length equals 14 residues. In DNA, the CDR3 is TGTGCCAGCAGCGGACTAGCGGGAAACAATGAGCAGTTCTTC. It translates to CASSGLAGNNEQFF.

CDR3 in amino acids: CASSLGEMSYGYTF. CDR3 DNA: TGTGCCAGCAGCTTAGGTGAGATGAGCTATGGCTACACCTTC. The J gene is TRBJ1-2, the V gene TRBV7-9, with D unresolved. The V end was cut by 1 base, the J end by 4 bases, with 10 bases between. Germline CDR1 reads SEHNR; CDR2 reads FQNEAQ (reference sequence). This CDR3 is 14 amino acids long.

In its sample, this clone was seen once. The chain carries TRBV19 and TRBJ1-4; 7 nucleotides align to TRBD1. The CDR3 spans 15 residues. Germline CDR1 is LNHDA and CDR2 is SQIVND (reference sequence). Unmatched junction bases numbered 7, after V lost 6 bases and J lost 3 bases. The CDR3 reads CASRDRRSPNEKLFF. The CDR3 bases are TGTGCCAGTAGGGACAGGAGAAGCCCTAATGAAAAACTGTTTTTT. Together with reference TRBV19 and TRBJ1-4, the CDR3 gives the full variable domain: DGGITQSPKYLFRKEGQNVTLSCEQNLNHDAMYWYRQDPGQGLRLIYYSQIVNDFQKGDIAEGYSVSREKKESFPLTVTSAQKNPTAFYLCASRDRRSPNEKLFFGSGTQLSVL.

The chain links TRBV7-3 to TRBJ1-1, with 9 bases matching TRBD1. CDR3 size: 15 residues. Germline V CDR1 and CDR2: SGHTA, FQGTGA. Losses at the gene ends were 5 bases for V and 4 bases for J; bases not matched to a gene: 8. The CDR3 DNA follows: TGTGCCAGCAGCATGGGGACAGGGTTGGGCACTGAAGCTTTCTTT. This gives the protein CASSMGTGLGTEAFF.

The chain combines TRBV9 with TRBJ2-1; 10 bases line up with TRBD2. Germline V gene data show CDR1 as SGDLS and CDR2 as YYNGEE. The CDR3 covers 15 residues. The V gene end was trimmed by 3 bases and the J gene end by 7 bases; junction bases not matched to a gene: 7. The CDR3 coding sequence is TGTGCCAGCAGCGCCCCGGGACTAGCGTGGAATGAGCAGTTCTTC. This gives the protein CASSAPGLAWNEQFF.

This chain uses TRBV11-3 with TRBJ2-1; 7 nucleotides align to TRBD2. CDR3 length equals 13 residues. CDR1 and CDR2 (germline): SGHNT, YENEEA. The junction had 4 bases not matched to a gene; V was cut back by 3 bases and J by 8 bases. DNA of the CDR3: TGTGCCAGCAGCTTCTCTAGCGGTCATGAGCAGTTCTTC. Its translation: CASSFSSGHEQFF.

This clone was found a few times. The J gene is TRBJ1-2, the V gene TRBV24-1; a weak D match, TRBD1 (6 bases). Trimming removed 0 bases at V and 8 bases at J, with 15 bases between. This CDR3 is built from 15 residues. Germline loops: CDR1 KGHDR, CDR2 SFDVKD. Here the CDR3 reads CATSDLPGVISGYTF. The CDR3 nucleotides read TGTGCCACCAGTGATTTGCCAGGGGTGATTTCAGGCTACACCTTC.

This clone was seen only once. The genes are TRBV5-5 and TRBJ2-7; D perhaps matches TRBD1 (6 bases). The CDR3 is 15 amino acids. V lost 4 bases, J lost 0 bases, and 14 bases lay in between. Per the germline V gene, CDR1 is SGHKS and CDR2 is YYEKEE (reference sequence). CDR3 DNA sequence: TGTGCCAGCAGCACCGGACAGAGAAGCTCCTACGAGCAGTACTTC. It encodes CASSTGQRSSYEQYF.

The V gene is TRBV4-3, the J gene TRBJ1-2; the match to TRBD1 covers 9 bases. V shed 1 base and J 5 bases; nucleotides not matched to a gene: 8. Germline loops: CDR1 LGHNA, CDR2 YSLEER. The CDR3 covers 16 residues. The chain's CDR3 is CASSQVPGTGRYGYTF. The CDR3 DNA reads TGCGCCAGCAGCCAAGTCCCTGGGACAGGGAGGTATGGCTACACCTTC.

The rearrangement joins TRBV7-2 to TRBJ2-1; TRBD1 might be the D (6 bases). CDR1 and CDR2 from the germline V gene are SGHTA and FQGNSA. The CDR3 sequence is 14 residues long. Trimming stripped 2 bases from V and 2 bases from J, with 7 bases between. CDR3 in amino acids: CASSLQGTYNEQFF. The DNA for the CDR3 is TGTGCCAGCAGCTTACAGGGGACCTACAATGAGCAGTTCTTC.

J is TRBJ2-1 and V is TRBV15; D not certain. Per the germline V gene, CDR1 is LNHNV and CDR2 is YYDKDF (reference sequence). The CDR3 has 14 amino acids. The V and J ends lost 8 bases and 0 bases respectively, with 11 bases between them. The CDR3 bases are TGTGCCACCTGGGCAGGCCTCTCCTACAATGAGCAGTTCTTC. This encodes CATWAGLSYNEQFF.

This clone was picked up one time. This rearrangement joins TRBV9 to TRBJ2-5, with 10 bases that match TRBD2. Per the germline V gene, CDR1 is SGDLS and CDR2 is YYNGEE. The CDR3 is 16 residues long. V trimming: 2 bases; J trimming: 7 bases; junction bases outside the gene matches: 11. The CDR3 DNA is TGTGCCAGCAGCGTTATCTCTAGCGGGGGCCCTGGGACCCAGTACTTC. Amino acids: CASSVISSGGPGTQYF.

The chain combines TRBV18 with TRBJ2-3; TRBD2 agrees at 14 bases. CDR3 length: 17 residues. The germline V gene has CDR1 KGHSH and CDR2 LQKENI. Trimming took 4 bases from V and 1 from J; bases not matched to a gene: 4. CDR3 region: CASSLGTSGRGTDTQYF. For the CDR3, the DNA is TGTGCCAGCTCACTTGGGACTAGCGGGAGAGGCACAGATACGCAGTATTTT.